The rows below give T cell receptor beta chains drawn from one sample of a study of control samples from healthy donors and cancer patients. TCRdb keeps only in-frame clones here, not all; method: immunoSEQ multiplex PCR. The top ten clones hold roughly 21% of a sample with 85,000 to 90,000 clones, 86% of them seen once. The sample was blood. The receptors were sampled from a man aged 25 to 40 in good health. Each CDR3 is given with its conserved first and last residue. Fields, in order: D gene, V gene, CDR3 length, clone size, J gene, CDR3 DNA, CDR3 protein. A D gene is named only where the DNA matches it firmly. The listing skips clone size in some rows; elsewhere it reads once, few, many or a size class.

d_gene: TRBD1
v_gene: TRBV14
len: 14
abundance: NA
j_gene: TRBJ1-1
CDR3nt: TGTGCCAGCAGCCAAGACTATACCCGACAGGGGTCTTTCTTT
CDR3aa: CASSQDYTRQGSFF

d_gene: NA
v_gene: TRBV5-1
len: 16
abundance: NA
j_gene: TRBJ2-1
CDR3nt: TGCGCCAGCAGCTTGGATCCCGGTAGGGCGCACAATGAGCAGTTCTTC
CDR3aa: CASSLDPGRAHNEQFF

d_gene: NA
v_gene: TRBV6-6
len: 15
abundance: NA
j_gene: TRBJ1-3
CDR3nt: TGTGCCAGCAGTCATGGACAGAGCTCTGGAAACACCATATATTTT
CDR3aa: CASSHGQSSGNTIYF

d_gene: NA
v_gene: TRBV5-6
len: 17
abundance: NA
j_gene: TRBJ2-3
CDR3nt: TGTGCCAGCAGCTTGGCCGGGGAGGCTTTCATCACAGATACGCAGTATTTT
CDR3aa: CASSLAGEAFITDTQYF

d_gene: NA
v_gene: TRBV30
len: 16
abundance: NA
j_gene: TRBJ1-3
CDR3nt: TGTGCCTGGAGAATCGCCGGGACATCTTCTGGAAACACCATATATTTT
CDR3aa: CAWRIAGTSSGNTIYF

d_gene: TRBD1
v_gene: TRBV25-1
len: 14
abundance: few
j_gene: TRBJ2-7
CDR3nt: TGTGCCAGCAGTGAACCAGGACAGGGCTACGAGCAGTACTTC
CDR3aa: CASSEPGQGYEQYF

d_gene: TRBD2
v_gene: TRBV4-2
len: 18
abundance: NA
j_gene: TRBJ2-3
CDR3nt: TGTGCCAGCAGCCAAGAACTAGCGGGGGGGGAAGGCACAGATACGCAGTATTTT
CDR3aa: CASSQELAGGEGTDTQYF

d_gene: NA
v_gene: TRBV18
len: 15
abundance: NA
j_gene: TRBJ2-7
CDR3nt: TGTGCCAGCTCACCGGCGTCCCGGGCCGCCTACGAGCAGTACTTC
CDR3aa: CASSPASRAAYEQYF

d_gene: NA
v_gene: TRBV5-8
len: 16
abundance: NA
j_gene: TRBJ2-1
CDR3nt: TGTGCCAGCAGCCAGGACGGAGGCTCACCCTACAATGAGCAGTTCTTC
CDR3aa: CASSQDGGSPYNEQFF

d_gene: NA
v_gene: TRBV6-5
len: 15
abundance: NA
j_gene: TRBJ1-1
CDR3nt: TGTGCCAGCAGTCCCGCTGGCAGTCCGAACACTGAAGCTTTCTTT
CDR3aa: CASSPAGSPNTEAFF

d_gene: NA
v_gene: TRBV19
len: 13
abundance: NA
j_gene: TRBJ2-5
CDR3nt: TGTGCCAGTAGTATGTCGGTTCGGGAGACCCAGTACTTC
CDR3aa: CASSMSVRETQYF

d_gene: NA
v_gene: TRBV6-5
len: 15
abundance: NA
j_gene: TRBJ1-4
CDR3nt: TGTGCCAGCAGAGGAAGGGGGGCATATAATGAAAAACTGTTTTTT
CDR3aa: CASRGRGAYNEKLFF

d_gene: TRBD1
v_gene: TRBV14
len: 15
abundance: NA
j_gene: TRBJ2-7
CDR3nt: TGTGCCAGCAGCCCACGGACAGGGAGCTCCTACGAGCAGTACTTC
CDR3aa: CASSPRTGSSYEQYF

d_gene: NA
v_gene: TRBV27
len: 16
abundance: NA
j_gene: TRBJ1-3
CDR3nt: TGTGCCAGCAACAGGGTTTCGGGGGGCCCCGGCGACACCATATATTTT
CDR3aa: CASNRVSGGPGDTIYF

d_gene: TRBD1
v_gene: TRBV28
len: 16
abundance: NA
j_gene: TRBJ2-7
CDR3nt: TGTGCCAGCATAGAGTCCACACAGGGGGGCTCCTACGAGCAGTACTTC
CDR3aa: CASIESTQGGSYEQYF

d_gene: NA
v_gene: TRBV2
len: 15
abundance: NA
j_gene: TRBJ1-5
CDR3nt: TGTGCCAGCAGTGAAGGGGGACGCAGCAATCAGCCCCAGCATTTT
CDR3aa: CASSEGGRSNQPQHF

d_gene: TRBD1
v_gene: TRBV11-2
len: 15
abundance: NA
j_gene: TRBJ1-5
CDR3nt: TGTGCCAGCAGCTTAGGGGGGACAGGGAATCAGCCCCAGCATTTT
CDR3aa: CASSLGGTGNQPQHF